This T cell receptor beta chain was documented in a study of shared clonotypes between healthy human individuals. This clone appeared a few times. Profiling relied on immunoSEQ multiplex PCR, and the TCRdb table lists in-frame clones only, not all of them. The profile covers about 2.4 million clones, with approximately 90% appearing a single time and roughly 0.13% taken by the ten largest. Trimming took off 0 bases at V and 2 bases at J, with 9 bases between the two ends. CDR1 and CDR2 from the germline V gene are SGHRS and YFSETQ. The CDR3 is 14 amino acids. The sample comprised naive CD4+ T cells sorted from blood. Documented subset: CD45RA+ positively selected. The TCR was taken from a man between 18 and 29 years old in good health. This sequence joins TRBV5-1 and TRBJ2-7, with D unresolved. CDR3: CASSLAESTYEQYF. DNA for the CDR3: TGCGCCAGCAGCTTGGCCGAGAGTACCTACGAGCAGTACTTC.